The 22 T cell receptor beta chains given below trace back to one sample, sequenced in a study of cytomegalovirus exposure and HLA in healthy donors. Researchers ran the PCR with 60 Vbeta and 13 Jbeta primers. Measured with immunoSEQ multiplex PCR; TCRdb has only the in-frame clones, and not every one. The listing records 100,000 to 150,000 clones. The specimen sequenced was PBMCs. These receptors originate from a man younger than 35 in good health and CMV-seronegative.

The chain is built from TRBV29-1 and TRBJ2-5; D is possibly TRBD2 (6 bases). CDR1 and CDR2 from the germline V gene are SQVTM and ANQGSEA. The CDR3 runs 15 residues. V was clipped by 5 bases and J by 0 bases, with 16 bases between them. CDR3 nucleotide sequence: TGCAGCGTTAAAAGGATTGGGGGGTACCAAGAGACCCAGTACTTC. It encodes CSVKRIGGYQETQYF. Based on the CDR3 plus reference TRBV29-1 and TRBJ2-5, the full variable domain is SAVISQKPSRDICQRGTSLTIQCQVDSQVTMMFWYRQQPGQSLTLIATANQGSEATYESGFVIDKFPISRPNLTFSTLTVSNMSPEDSSIYLCSVKRIGGYQETQYFGPGTRLLVL.

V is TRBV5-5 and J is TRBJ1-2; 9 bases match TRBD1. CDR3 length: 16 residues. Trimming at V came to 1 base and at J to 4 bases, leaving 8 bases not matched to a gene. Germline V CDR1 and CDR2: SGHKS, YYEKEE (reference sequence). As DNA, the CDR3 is TGTGCCAGCAGCTTGATGGACAGGGGTGGTAGCTATGGCTACACCTTC. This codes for CASSLMDRGGSYGYTF.

This chain's CDR3 is CASSPERGTNTEAFF. CDR3 nucleotide sequence: TGCGCCAGCAGCCCGGAGCGTGGGACTAACACTGAAGCTTTCTTT. The genes are TRBV5-1 and TRBJ1-1; the D gene is possibly TRBD1 (5 bases). This CDR3 contains 15 residues. V lost 4 bases and J lost 2, with 15 bases in between. CDR1 and CDR2 (germline): SGHRS, YFSETQ.

As DNA, the CDR3 is TGTGCCAGCAGCCTGGACAGGGGGCTCAATCAGCCCCAGCATTTT. This codes for CASSLDRGLNQPQHF. The chain is built from TRBV27 and TRBJ1-5; 11 positions match TRBD1. Germline V gene lookup returns CDR1 MNHEY and CDR2 SMNVEV (reference sequence). This CDR3 has 15 residues. V shed 6 bases and J 3 bases; nucleotides not matched to a gene: 4.

CDR3 amino acids: CASSFPAAPQGYGYTF. The CDR3 region has the DNA TGTGCCAGCAGCTTTCCGGCAGCCCCCCAGGGCTATGGCTACACCTTC. The chain joins TRBV5-4 to TRBJ1-2, with TRBD1 as a possible D gene (5 bases). Germline values: CDR1 SGHNT, CDR2 YYREEE (reference sequence). The V gene lost 2 bases and the J gene lost 4 bases, with 18 bases spanning the gap. The CDR3 is 16 amino acids.

CDR3 sequence: CASSLSSGSTDTQYF. CDR3 in DNA: TGTGCCAGCAGCTTATCTAGCGGGAGCACAGATACGCAGTATTTT. This chain joins TRBV7-9 and TRBJ2-3; 8 bases line up with TRBD2. CDR3 length: 15 residues. CDR1 and CDR2 from the germline V gene are SEHNR and FQNEAQ (reference sequence). The V segment lost 2 bases and the J segment 0 bases; nucleotides outside the gene matches: 1.

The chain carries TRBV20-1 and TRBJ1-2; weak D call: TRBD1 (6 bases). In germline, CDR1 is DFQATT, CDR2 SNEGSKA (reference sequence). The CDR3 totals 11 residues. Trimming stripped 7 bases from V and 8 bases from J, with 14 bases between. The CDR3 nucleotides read TGCAGTGACAGGGTTGTAGGAGGCTACACCTTC. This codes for CSDRVVGGYTF.

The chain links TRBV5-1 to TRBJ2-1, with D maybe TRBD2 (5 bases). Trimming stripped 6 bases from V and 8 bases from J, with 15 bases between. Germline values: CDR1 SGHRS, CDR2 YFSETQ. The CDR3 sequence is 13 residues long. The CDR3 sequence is CASTLKEGHEQFF. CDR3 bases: TGCGCCAGCACCCTGAAAGAGGGTCATGAGCAGTTCTTC. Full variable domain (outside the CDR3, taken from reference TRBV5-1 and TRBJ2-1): KAGVTQTPRYLIKTRGQQVTLSCSPISGHRSVSWYQQTPGQGLQFLFEYFSETQRNKGNFPGRFSGRQFSNSRSEMNVSTLELGDSALYLCASTLKEGHEQFFGPGTRLTVL.

DNA of the CDR3: TGTGCCAGCAGCGCAGGATACACTGAAGCTTTCTTT. Protein sequence: CASSAGYTEAFF. The chain couples TRBV11-3 to TRBJ1-1, with no clear D. This CDR3 has 12 amino acids. V gave up 5 bases and J gave up 3 bases, with 7 bases separating them. Looked up from germline, CDR1 is SGHNT and CDR2 is YENEEA.

Written as DNA, the CDR3 is TGTGCCAGCAGCTTAGCGGCCTTCTATGGCTACACCTTC. Protein sequence: CASSLAAFYGYTF. The chain recombines TRBV7-2 with TRBJ1-2; unclear D gene. Germline V gene sequence: CDR1 SGHTA, CDR2 FQGNSA. The V gene lost 0 bases and the J gene lost 4 bases, with 6 bases spanning the gap. The CDR3 covers 13 residues.

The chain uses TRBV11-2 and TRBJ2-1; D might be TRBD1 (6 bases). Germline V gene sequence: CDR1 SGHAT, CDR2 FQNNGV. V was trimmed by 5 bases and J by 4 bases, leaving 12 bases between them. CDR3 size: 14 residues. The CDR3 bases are TGTGCCAGCAGCCAGTTGGGGACATACAATGAGCAGTTCTTC. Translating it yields CASSQLGTYNEQFF.

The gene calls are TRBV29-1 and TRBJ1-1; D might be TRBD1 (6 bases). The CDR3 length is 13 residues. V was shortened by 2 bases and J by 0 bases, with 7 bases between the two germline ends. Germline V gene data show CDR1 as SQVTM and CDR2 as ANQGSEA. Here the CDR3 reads CSVEKGVNTEAFF. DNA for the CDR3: TGCAGCGTTGAAAAGGGGGTGAACACTGAAGCTTTCTTT.

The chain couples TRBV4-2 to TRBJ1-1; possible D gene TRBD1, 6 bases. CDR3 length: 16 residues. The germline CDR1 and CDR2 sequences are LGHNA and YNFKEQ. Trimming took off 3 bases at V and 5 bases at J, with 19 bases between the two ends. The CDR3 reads CASSHGPKGVGTEAFF. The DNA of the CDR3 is TGTGCCAGCAGCCACGGTCCCAAGGGGGTGGGTACTGAAGCTTTCTTT.

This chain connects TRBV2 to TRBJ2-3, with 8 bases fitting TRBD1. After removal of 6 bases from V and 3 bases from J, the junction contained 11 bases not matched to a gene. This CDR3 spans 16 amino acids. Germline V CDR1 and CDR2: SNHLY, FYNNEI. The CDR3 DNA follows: TGTGCCAGCAGGAGTGCAGGGGGCGACCGTACAGATACGCAGTATTTT. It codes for CASRSAGGDRTDTQYF.

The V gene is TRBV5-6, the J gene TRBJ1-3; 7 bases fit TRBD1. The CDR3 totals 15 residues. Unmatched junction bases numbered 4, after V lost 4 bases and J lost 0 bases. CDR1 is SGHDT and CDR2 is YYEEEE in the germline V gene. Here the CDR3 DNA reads TGTGCCAGCAGCCTGGGACAGCTCTCTGGAAACACCATATATTTT. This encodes CASSLGQLSGNTIYF.

This CDR3 reads CASRAGTGGHNEQFF. The CDR3 DNA follows: TGCGCCAGCAGGGCCGGGACAGGGGGCCACAATGAGCAGTTCTTC. V and J are TRBV5-1 and TRBJ2-1, with TRBD1 matching over 12 bases. Germline CDR1 SGHRS, CDR2 YFSETQ. This CDR3 region has 15 residues. With 5 bases clipped from V and 5 bases from J, the junction kept 5 bases outside the gene matches.

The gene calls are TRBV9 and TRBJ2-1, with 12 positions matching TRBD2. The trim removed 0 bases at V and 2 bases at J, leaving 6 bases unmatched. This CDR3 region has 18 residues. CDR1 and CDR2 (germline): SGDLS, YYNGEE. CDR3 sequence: CASSVALASGGAYNEQFF. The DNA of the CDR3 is TGTGCCAGCAGCGTAGCTTTGGCTAGCGGGGGGGCCTACAATGAGCAGTTCTTC.

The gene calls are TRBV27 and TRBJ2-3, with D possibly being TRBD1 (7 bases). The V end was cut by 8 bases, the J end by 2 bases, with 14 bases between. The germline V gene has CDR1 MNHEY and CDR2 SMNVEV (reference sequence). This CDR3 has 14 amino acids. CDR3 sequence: CASGEDRITDTQYF. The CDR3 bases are TGTGCCAGCGGGGAGGACAGGATCACAGATACGCAGTATTTT.

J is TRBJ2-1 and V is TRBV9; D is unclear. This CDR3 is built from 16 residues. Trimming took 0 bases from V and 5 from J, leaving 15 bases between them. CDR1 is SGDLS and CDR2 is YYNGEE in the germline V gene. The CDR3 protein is CASSVAVADTDNEQFF. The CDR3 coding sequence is TGTGCCAGCAGCGTAGCAGTCGCAGACACTGACAATGAGCAGTTCTTC.

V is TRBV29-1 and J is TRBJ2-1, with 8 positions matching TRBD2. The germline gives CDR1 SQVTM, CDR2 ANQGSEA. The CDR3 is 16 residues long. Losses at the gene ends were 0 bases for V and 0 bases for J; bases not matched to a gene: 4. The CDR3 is CSVEEVAGSSYNEQFF. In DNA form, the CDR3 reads TGCAGCGTTGAAGAGGTAGCGGGGAGCTCCTACAATGAGCAGTTCTTC.

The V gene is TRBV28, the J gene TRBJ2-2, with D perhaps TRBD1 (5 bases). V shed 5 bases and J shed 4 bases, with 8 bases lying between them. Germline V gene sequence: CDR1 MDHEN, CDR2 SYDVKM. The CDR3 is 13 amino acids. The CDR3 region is CASSQGGTGELFF. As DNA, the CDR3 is TGTGCCAGCAGTCAGGGCGGCACCGGGGAGCTGTTTTTT.

The CDR3 bases are TGTGCCAGCAGCTTAGCTAGCGGAACCTACAATGAGCAGTTCTTC. Protein: CASSLASGTYNEQFF. The V call is TRBV7-2, the J call TRBJ2-1; TRBD2 is a possible D gene (6 bases). Trimming stripped 0 bases from V and 2 bases from J, with 8 bases between. CDR1 SGHTA and CDR2 FQGNSA come from the germline V gene. This CDR3 region has 15 residues.